Presented here are 14 T cell receptor beta chains from one specimen sequenced in a study of T-cell reconstitution after alpha-beta-depleted transplantation in children. Molecular barcoding with unique molecular identifiers was used for the TCRbeta library. TCRdb independently ran MiXCR on the PCR reads; one entry per CDR3 protein. The table shows 15,000 to 20,000 distinct CDR3 sequences, with around 8% occurring only once. Sequenced material: PBMCs, mostly from graft donor cells, taken 60 days after TCRalphabeta/CD19-depleted stem cell transplant. The receptors come from a boy under three years old who had a stem cell transplant for Wiskott-Aldrich syndrome, so the T cells may come from the graft donor.

This clonotype was recorded a few times. The chain has TRBV7-9 and TRBJ2-7, with 13 bases that match TRBD2. Germline assignment: CDR1 SEHNR and CDR2 FQNEAQ (reference sequence). The CDR3 is 15 residues long. J was trimmed by 4 bases and V by 5 bases; bases with no gene match: 5. The CDR3 reads CASSRGLAGLYEQYF. The CDR3, as DNA: TGTGCCAGCAGCCGGGGACTAGCGGGGCTATACGAGCAGTACTTC. Drawing the rest from reference TRBV7-9 and TRBJ2-7, the complete variable domain is DTGVSQNPRHKITKRGQNVTFRCDPISEHNRLYWYRQTLGQGPEFLTYFQNEAQLEKSRLLSDRFSAERPKGSFSTLEIQRTEQGDSAMYLCASSRGLAGLYEQYFGPGTRLTVT.

This clonotype was detected many times. The gene calls are TRBV5-5 and TRBJ2-3, with a tentative D call TRBD1 (6 bases). Trimming stripped 2 bases from V and 4 bases from J, with 8 bases between. The CDR3 extends over 13 amino acids. CDR1 and CDR2 (germline): SGHKS, YYEKEE (reference sequence). CDR3 protein: CASSLPGADTQYF. CDR3 coding DNA: TGTGCCAGCAGCTTACCAGGGGCAGATACGCAGTATTTT.

This clonotype was observed a few times. This chain joins TRBV18 and TRBJ2-1; 7 bases align to TRBD1. The CDR3 runs 18 residues. V was clipped by 3 bases and J by 6 bases; unmatched bases: 17. Germline CDR1 KGHSH, CDR2 LQKENI. CDR3 sequence (DNA): TGTGCCAGCTCACCGAGGTACAGGGGTCTCCATAGGGGCAATGAGCAGTTCTTC. Its translation: CASSPRYRGLHRGNEQFF.

This clonotype showed up many times. The chain links TRBV12-3 or TRBV12-4 to TRBJ2-6, with D perhaps matching TRBD1 (6 bases). Trimming stripped 5 bases from V and 0 bases from J, with 17 bases between. The CDR3 sequence is 18 residues long. The chain's CDR3 is CASSAPGHSHSGANVLTF. CDR3 nucleotides: TGTGCCAGCAGTGCTCCGGGACATTCGCACTCTGGGGCCAACGTCCTGACTTTC.

This clonotype was observed a few times. The J gene is TRBJ2-3, the V gene TRBV20-1; D is possibly TRBD2 (6 bases). This CDR3 region has 13 residues. In germline, CDR1 is DFQATT, CDR2 SNEGSKA (reference sequence). Trimming cost V 3 bases and J 6 bases, with 13 bases left between them. The CDR3 DNA reads TGCAGTGCTAGCTTAGCGGTGGGGGATACGCAGTATTTT. Translating it yields CSASLAVGDTQYF.

Ten or more counts support this clonotype. V gene TRBV11-1 combines with J gene TRBJ2-7, with a tentative D call TRBD1 (5 bases). Trimming pared 8 bases from V and 2 bases from J, leaving 13 bases between. Germline CDR1 is SGHAT and CDR2 is FQDESV (reference sequence). This CDR3 is built from 13 residues. In DNA, the CDR3 is TGTGCCAGCGGAAGGACGGACACCTACGAGCAGTACTTC. Residues: CASGRTDTYEQYF.

In this sample, this clonotype turned up many times. V is TRBV20-1 and J is TRBJ2-1, with TRBD2 matching 8 bases. The ends lost 5 bases at V and 8 bases at J; junction bases unmatched: 11. Germline CDR1 and CDR2: DFQATT and SNEGSKA (reference sequence). The CDR3 loop spans 14 amino acids. In DNA form, the CDR3 reads TGCAGTGCTTCCCCAGCGGGAGACTTCGATGAGCAGTTCTTC. Amino acids: CSASPAGDFDEQFF.

This clonotype was recorded many times. The chain recombines TRBV7-9 with TRBJ2-1; 7 nucleotides line up with TRBD1. The V gene's germline CDR1 is SEHNR and CDR2 FQNEAQ (reference sequence). After removal of 2 bases from V and 7 bases from J, the junction contained 11 bases not matched to a gene. The CDR3 totals 16 residues. The CDR3 nucleotides read TGTGCCAGCAGCTTACAAAGGGGGCGGTCAAGGAATGAGCAGTTCTTC. Amino acids: CASSLQRGRSRNEQFF.

This clonotype was recorded many times. V and J are TRBV2 and TRBJ2-2; 10 bases are shared with TRBD2. Germline CDR1 and CDR2: SNHLY and FYNNEI. This CDR3 is built from 18 residues. V lost 4 bases to trimming and J lost 1 base; unmatched junction nucleotides: 9. The CDR3, as DNA: TGTGCCAGCAGTGTTAGGACTAGCGGACGACTGAACACCGGGGAGCTGTTTTTT. Protein: CASSVRTSGRLNTGELFF.

This clonotype showed up many times. V is TRBV6-5 and J is TRBJ1-3; 8 nucleotides line up with TRBD1. Germline loops: CDR1 MNHEY, CDR2 SVGAGI. V was clipped by 4 bases and J by 5 bases; unmatched bases: 4. This CDR3 spans 14 amino acids. CDR3 DNA sequence: TGTGCCAGCAGTTCCGGACAGGGCCGAAACACCATATATTTT. Protein product: CASSSGQGRNTIYF.

This clonotype was observed a few times. In DNA form, the CDR3 reads TGTGCCAGCAGCTTAGGAGGGGACAGTTTCACTGAAGCTTTCTTT. Residues: CASSLGGDSFTEAFF. The rearrangement links TRBV11-2 to TRBJ1-1; TRBD1 aligns across 7 bases. CDR1 SGHAT and CDR2 FQNNGV come from the germline V gene. The junction had 6 bases not matched to a gene; V was cut back by 1 base and J by 4 bases. This CDR3 is built from 15 residues.

This clonotype has ten or more counts. V usage is TRBV7-6 and J usage is TRBJ1-5, with no clear D. CDR1 is SGHVS and CDR2 is FNYEAQ in the germline V gene. Trimming removed 1 base from V and 3 bases from J, with 10 bases in between. The length of the CDR3 is 15 residues. The CDR3 DNA reads TGTGCCAGCAGCTTAGGAACAGCTCCCAATCAGCCCCAGCATTTT. Translated: CASSLGTAPNQPQHF.

This clonotype is categorized as medium-sized. The J gene is TRBJ2-7, the V gene TRBV5-6, with unresolved D. Germline V gene sequence: CDR1 SGHDT, CDR2 YYEEEE. The germline V and J ends were trimmed by 1 base and 4 bases, with 3 bases remaining between them. The CDR3 spans 11 residues. In nucleotides, the CDR3 is TGTGCCAGCAGCTTGTTTTACGAGCAGTACTTC. Amino acid sequence: CASSLFYEQYF. Variable domain in full (rest from reference TRBV5-6 and TRBJ2-7): DAGVTQSPTHLIKTRGQQVTLRCSPKSGHDTVSWYQQALGQGPQFIFQYYEEEERQRGNFPDRFSGHQFPNYSSELNVNALLLGDSALYLCASSLFYEQYFGPGTRLTVT.

In its sample, this clonotype was seen many times. The gene calls are TRBV24-1 and TRBJ2-7; the match to TRBD2 covers 9 bases. V shed 0 bases and J 7 bases; nucleotides not matched to a gene: 12. Germline assignment: CDR1 KGHDR and CDR2 SFDVKD. The CDR3 has 17 amino acids. The CDR3 here is CATSDLGPGSGRNEQYF. The CDR3 bases are TGTGCCACCAGTGATTTGGGTCCTGGTAGCGGGAGAAATGAGCAGTACTTC.